A selection of T cell receptor beta chains follows, all from one sample in a study of T cell changes during pregnancy in multiple sclerosis. Sequencing was performed with immunoSEQ multiplex PCR; in TCRdb, only in-frame clones are kept and a portion is missing. The sample gives around 55,000 clones, approximately 90% of which show up once; around 0.57% is in the top ten. The source was CD4+ T cells from peripheral blood mononuclear cells, collected in the first trimester of pregnancy. These receptor sequences come from a female donor with multiple sclerosis, enrolled in a pregnancy study. Each CDR3 is given with its conserved first and last residue. A D gene is named only where the DNA matches it firmly. The size field is filled for only some rows; it gives once, few, many or a size class.

j_gene	v_gene	d_gene	abundance	CDR3nt	CDR3aa
TRBJ1-1	TRBV25-1	NA	NA	TGTGCCAGCAGGCTCCGGGGTGGGGCTGAAGCTTTCTTT	CASRLRGGAEAFF
TRBJ2-5	TRBV5-1	NA	NA	TGCGCCAGCAGGCGTACTAGCACGGGTTATGAGACCCAGTACTTC	CASRRTSTGYETQYF
TRBJ2-3	TRBV9	NA	NA	TGTGCCAGCAGCAGGGGGGGGCAGGCAGATACGCAGTATTTT	CASSRGGQADTQYF
TRBJ2-7	TRBV7-2	NA	NA	TGTGCCAGCAGCTTAGTGGTCTATACCCTCGAGCAGTACTTC	CASSLVVYTLEQYF
TRBJ2-4	TRBV11-1	TRBD1	NA	TGTGCCAGCAGCTTACACGGACAGGGGGCTGATAACATTCAGTACTTC	CASSLHGQGADNIQYF
TRBJ2-3	TRBV18	TRBD1	NA	TGTGCCAGCTCACCCGTGCAGGGGGCAGATACGCAGTATTTT	CASSPVQGADTQYF
TRBJ2-4	TRBV29-1	NA	NA	TGCAGCGTTGAAAGGCGACCTAGCGACAAAAACATTCAGTACTTC	CSVERRPSDKNIQYF
TRBJ1-2	TRBV4-1	NA	NA	TGCGCCAGCAGCCAAGCGGGAATAACAGTGTCTGCTGGCTACACCTTC	CASSQAGITVSAGYTF
TRBJ1-6	TRBV15	TRBD1	NA	TGTGCCACCAGCAGAGGCGACATAGACAGGGGGCTTTCCACCCTCCACTTT	CATSRGDIDRGLSTLHF
TRBJ1-3	TRBV30	NA	NA	TGTGCCTGGAGTGTACCGGCAGGCTCTGGAAACACCATATATTTT	CAWSVPAGSGNTIYF
TRBJ2-1	TRBV28	NA	NA	TGTGCCAGCAGACTACCGGCTGGTGAGCAGTTCTTC	CASRLPAGEQFF
TRBJ2-1	TRBV6-5	NA	NA	TGTGCCAGCAGAATTACCCGGTTCAATGAGCAGTTCTTC	CASRITRFNEQFF
TRBJ1-1	TRBV5-6	NA	NA	TGTGCCAGCAGCTTGGGCCTAGGCATGAACACTGAAGCTTTCTTT	CASSLGLGMNTEAFF
TRBJ2-7	TRBV5-1	TRBD1	NA	TGCGCCAGCAGCCTAGGGGGCAGGGTTTCCGACGAGCAGTACTTC	CASSLGGRVSDEQYF
TRBJ2-3	TRBV10-3	NA	NA	TGTGCCATCAGTGGGGGGCCGAAGGTAGATACGCAGTATTTT	CAISGGPKVDTQYF
TRBJ2-3	TRBV4-1	TRBD2	NA	TGCGCCAGCAGCCAATGGGGGGGGGCTAGCGGGCGTGATACGCAGTATTTT	CASSQWGGASGRDTQYF
TRBJ1-5	TRBV2	NA	NA	TGTGCCAGCAGGGCCGACAGGAACAATCAGCCCCAGCATTTT	CASRADRNNQPQHF
TRBJ2-3	TRBV6-4	NA	NA	TGTGCCAGCAGTGGAGGCAGGGCCGCAGATACGCAGTATTTT	CASSGGRAADTQYF
TRBJ1-4	TRBV7-6	NA	NA	TGTGCCAGCAGCCTCGCAGGGGCCGTAACTAATGAAAAACTGTTTTTT	CASSLAGAVTNEKLFF
TRBJ1-1	TRBV19	TRBD1	once	TGTGCCAGTAGATACGGGACAGGGGATCCCACTGAAGCTTTCTTT	CASRYGTGDPTEAFF
TRBJ1-2	TRBV28	NA	NA	TGTGCCAGCAGTTGGACAGATTATGGCTACACCTTC	CASSWTDYGYTF
TRBJ1-2	TRBV28	TRBD1	NA	TGTGCCAGCAGTCTGACTCAAGGGGGCCATGGCTACACCTTC	CASSLTQGGHGYTF
TRBJ1-2	TRBV6-5	TRBD1	NA	TGTGCCAGCAGTGCAGGACAGGGGGCACTTGGCTACACCTTC	CASSAGQGALGYTF
TRBJ2-1	TRBV7-8	TRBD2	few	TGTGCCAGCAGCTTGAGGACTAGCGGGAGGTATGAGGAGCAGTTCTTC	CASSLRTSGRYEEQFF
TRBJ2-3	TRBV9	TRBD2	NA	TGTGCCAGCAGCCCGCGGGGGGATACGCAGTATTTT	CASSPRGDTQYF